What follows are 23 T cell receptor beta chains derived from one specimen sequenced in a study of blood T cell repertoires in COVID-19. Sequencing used immunoSEQ multiplex PCR; TCRdb keeps in-frame clones, though not all of them. Found here are 300,000 or so clones, about 86% of them singletons; the top ten hold about 4%. The sample comprised PBMCs or T cells enriched from blood (not recorded which). The receptors derive from a woman aged 40-49 years with acute COVID-19.

This clone came up once. J is TRBJ1-2 and V is TRBV18; D possibly corresponds to TRBD1 (6 bases). Trimming took off 1 base at V and 5 bases at J, with 23 bases between the two ends. This CDR3 contains 18 residues. Germline loops: CDR1 KGHSH, CDR2 LQKENI. CDR3 in amino acids: CASSPLERGGKPGYGYTF. CDR3 DNA: TGTGCCAGCTCACCACTAGAGAGGGGGGGAAAACCTGGGTATGGCTACACCTTC.

V usage is TRBV19 and J usage is TRBJ1-2, with a possible D match to TRBD1 (6 bases). V was shortened by 0 bases and J by 6 bases, with 8 bases between the two germline ends. Germline-derived CDR1 and CDR2 are LNHDA and SQIVND (reference sequence). The CDR3 runs 13 residues. The chain's CDR3 is CASSIEQGDGYTF. In nucleotides, the CDR3 is TGTGCCAGTAGTATAGAACAGGGTGATGGCTACACCTTC.

A remark on this clone: Other DNA variants within this sample encode the same CDR3. This sequence joins TRBV3-1 (or the pseudogene TRBV3-2) and TRBJ2-2, with a possible D match to TRBD1 (6 bases). The CDR3 is made up of 15 amino acids. Germline-derived CDR1 and CDR2 are LGHDT and YNNKEL (reference sequence). Trimming took 3 bases from V and 0 from J, leaving 8 bases between them. CDR3 coding DNA: TGTGCCAGCAGCCAGGGGACATCGAACACCGGGGAGCTGTTTTTT. Encoded protein: CASSQGTSNTGELFF.

CDR3 sequence reads: CASSVNRVGIYEQYF. The CDR3 coding sequence is TGCGCCAGCAGCGTAAACAGGGTGGGGATCTACGAGCAGTACTTC. The chain couples TRBV5-1 to TRBJ2-7, with a weak D call TRBD1 (6 bases). V was cut by 4 bases and J by 3 bases, with 17 bases left in between. Germline loops: CDR1 SGHRS, CDR2 YFSETQ. The CDR3 is 15 amino acids.

The chain recombines TRBV2 with TRBJ1-4; weak D call: TRBD1 (6 bases). The CDR3 has 17 residues. V lost 3 bases to trimming and J lost 11 bases, with 25 bases between them. Germline V gene data show CDR1 as SNHLY and CDR2 as FYNNEI. CDR3 region: CASSDGWGGGSGPKLFF. As DNA, the CDR3 is TGTGCCAGCAGTGATGGATGGGGCGGGGGCAGTGGGCCGAAACTGTTTTTT.

V and J are TRBV4-3 and TRBJ1-5; D remains ambiguous. The CDR3 runs 14 residues. The germline V and J ends were trimmed by 4 bases and 6 bases, with 13 bases remaining between them. Germline V gene lookup returns CDR1 LGHNA and CDR2 YSLEER. For the CDR3, the DNA is TGCGCCAGCAGCCCCCGACTCGCTGTTCAGCCCCAGCATTTT. This sequence encodes CASSPRLAVQPQHF.

The rearrangement links TRBV5-6 to TRBJ1-2, with a possible D match to TRBD1 (5 bases). Between the trimmed V and J ends, which lost 2 bases and 0 bases, there was a span of 8 bases. CDR3 length: 14 amino acids. CDR1 is SGHDT and CDR2 is YYEEEE in the germline V gene. The CDR3 protein is CASSFDRTNYGYTF. CDR3 in DNA: TGTGCCAGCAGCTTCGACAGAACTAACTATGGCTACACCTTC.

This rearrangement joins TRBV5-1 to TRBJ2-5; 8 bases are a match to TRBD2. From germline, CDR1 is SGHRS and CDR2 YFSETQ. The CDR3 has 14 residues. V trimming: 0 bases; J trimming: 3 bases; junction bases outside the gene matches: 1. This CDR3 reads CASSLAGLEETQYF. CDR3 nucleotides: TGCGCCAGCAGCTTGGCGGGACTAGAAGAGACCCAGTACTTC.

The chain uses TRBV27 and TRBJ1-4; no definite D call. V was pared by 3 bases and J by 7 bases, with 12 bases between. CDR1 is MNHEY, CDR2 SMNVEV, per germline (reference sequence). The CDR3 spans 14 residues. The CDR3 here is CASSFGVAGEKLFF. DNA of the CDR3: TGTGCCAGCAGTTTCGGAGTGGCGGGTGAAAAACTGTTTTTT.

This clone was counted once. The chain carries TRBV28 and TRBJ1-5; the D gene is possibly TRBD1 (5 bases). The germline V gene has CDR1 MDHEN and CDR2 SYDVKM. This CDR3 has 13 residues. V was cut by 7 bases and J by 4 bases, with 11 bases left in between. As DNA, the CDR3 is TGTGCCAGCATAAGGGGAAATAATCAGCCCCAGCATTTT. Translating it yields CASIRGNNQPQHF.

This clone came up a few times. The CDR3 region is CASSPRAGATTSNQPQHF. For the CDR3, the DNA is TGTGCCAGCAGCCCCCGGGCGGGAGCCACTACTAGCAATCAGCCCCAGCATTTT. The rearrangement uses TRBV7-8 and TRBJ1-5; D not certain. This CDR3 comprises 18 residues. Per germline, CDR1 SGHVS and CDR2 FQNEAQ. Deletions cut 5 bases from V and 0 bases from J, with 20 bases between.

The J gene is TRBJ1-5, the V gene TRBV20-1; 9 bases are a match to TRBD1. The length of the CDR3 is 15 residues. CDR1 DFQATT and CDR2 SNEGSKA come from the germline V gene (reference sequence). The junction had 8 bases not matched to a gene; V was cut back by 3 bases and J by 5 bases. The CDR3 DNA follows: TGCAGTGCTAGTCTCACAGGGGGCGCCGATCAGCCCCAGCATTTT. Protein: CSASLTGGADQPQHF.

The chain uses TRBV4-3 and TRBJ1-1; D not resolved. V was shortened by 0 bases and J by 6 bases, with 8 bases between the two germline ends. The germline V gene has CDR1 LGHNA and CDR2 YSLEER. CDR3 length: 13 residues. CDR3 DNA sequence: TGCGCCAGCAGCCAAGATCGGTACTCTGAAGCTTTCTTT. This translates into CASSQDRYSEAFF.

A remark on this clone: Within the sample, other DNA sequences also encode this same CDR3. V gene TRBV7-2 combines with J gene TRBJ1-1, with D maybe TRBD1 (5 bases). Trimming left V 5 bases short and J 2 bases short, with 9 bases between. The CDR3 runs to 13 residues. CDR1 SGHTA and CDR2 FQGNSA come from the germline V gene. CDR3 bases: TGTGCCAGCAGCCCGACAGCCAACACTGAAGCTTTCTTT. Translating it yields CASSPTANTEAFF.

This chain uses TRBV6-1 with TRBJ2-5; perhaps TRBD2 as D (5 bases). Trimming took off 3 bases at V and 5 bases at J, with 13 bases between the two ends. Germline V gene data show CDR1 as MNHNS and CDR2 as SASEGT. This CDR3 is built from 14 residues. The DNA of the CDR3 is TGTGCCAGCAGTGATATACAACGAGGGGAGACCCAGTACTTC. It codes for CASSDIQRGETQYF.

This clone has a single count. The CDR3, as DNA: TGTGCCAGCAGCCTCCTGAAGGGGGCGGCGTATGGCTACACCTTC. Translation: CASSLLKGAAYGYTF. The gene calls are TRBV3-1 (or the pseudogene TRBV3-2) and TRBJ1-2; 7 bases are shared with TRBD1. Germline CDR1 LGHDT, CDR2 YNNKEL (reference sequence). CDR3 length: 15 residues. J lost 5 bases, V lost 4 bases, and 10 bases had no gene match.

The chain combines TRBV2 with TRBJ1-5; no definite D call. Germline-derived CDR1 and CDR2 are SNHLY and FYNNEI. The CDR3 has 14 residues. V was trimmed by 5 bases and J by 3 bases, leaving 11 bases between them. As DNA, the CDR3 is TGTGCCAGCAGTCCTGGACTGTTCAATCAGCCCCAGCATTTT. This sequence encodes CASSPGLFNQPQHF.

The gene calls are TRBV28 and TRBJ1-5, with D maybe TRBD1 (5 bases). Germline V gives CDR1 MDHEN, CDR2 SYDVKM. Trimming removed 4 bases from V and 2 bases from J, with 12 bases in between. The CDR3 totals 15 residues. The CDR3 reads CASSYVGGGNQPQHF. CDR3 DNA sequence: TGTGCCAGCAGTTATGTGGGGGGTGGCAATCAGCCCCAGCATTTT.

The chain is built from TRBV6-5 and TRBJ2-5; tentative D call: TRBD2 (5 bases). The V end lost 6 bases, the J end lost 0 bases, and 8 bases lay between the germline ends. The CDR3 spans 13 residues. Germline lookup yields CDR1 MNHEY and CDR2 SVGAGI. The CDR3 sequence is CASRPGDQETQYF. The CDR3 nucleotides are TGTGCCAGCAGGCCCGGGGACCAAGAGACCCAGTACTTC.

Worth noting for this clone: One end of the junction is discordant with germline, which a read error may explain. V is TRBV3-1 (or the pseudogene TRBV3-2) and J is TRBJ1-5; D ambiguous. The germline gives CDR1 LGHDT, CDR2 YNNKEL (reference sequence). The length of the CDR3 is 15 residues. This chain's CDR3 is CASSKESTSKQPQHF. The CDR3 nucleotides read TGTGCCAGCAGCAAAGAGAGTACGTCGAAACAGCCCCAGCATTTT.

This sequence joins TRBV11-3 and TRBJ2-5; maybe TRBD2 (5 bases). V was trimmed by 1 base and J by 2 bases, leaving 14 bases between them. Per germline, CDR1 SGHNT and CDR2 YENEEA. The CDR3 has 16 residues. CDR3 loop: CASSLGADYSQETQYF. The CDR3 nucleotides are TGTGCCAGCAGCTTAGGAGCCGACTACAGTCAAGAGACCCAGTACTTC.

The rearrangement joins TRBV11-2 to TRBJ1-5; D not certain. This CDR3 comprises 16 residues. Trimming left V 0 bases short and J 5 bases short, with 14 bases between. The germline V gene encodes CDR1 SGHAT and CDR2 FQNNGV. The CDR3 coding sequence is TGTGCCAGCAGCTTAGATGGAGACCGGACTTATCAGCCCCAGCATTTT. It is translated as CASSLDGDRTYQPQHF.

The chain employs TRBV5-1 and TRBJ2-3; TRBD2 agrees at 12 bases. The CDR3 contains 16 residues. The J segment lost 1 base and the V segment lost 8 bases, leaving 8 bases of the junction unmatched. CDR1 and CDR2 from the germline V gene are SGHRS and YFSETQ. The CDR3 is CASQELAGGGTDTQYF. The CDR3 region has the DNA TGCGCCAGTCAAGAACTAGCGGGGGGAGGCACAGATACGCAGTATTTT.